This entry lists 3 T cell receptor beta chains sequenced from one sample in a study of control samples from healthy donors and cancer patients. This table comes from immunoSEQ multiplex PCR, and its TCRdb copy is limited to in-frame clones, with some not included. There are some 190,000 clones in the sample; 91% occur only once, and about 2% lies in the top ten. Specimen: blood. These TCRs come from a young man in good health.

The chain recombines TRBV22-1 with TRBJ1-2. TRBV22-1 has pseudogene status. The CDR3 contains 11 residues. The CDR3 loop is CPGSSNYGYTF. The CDR3 nucleotides read TGTCCTGGGAGCTCTAACTATGGCTACACCTTC.

V gene TRBV27 combines with J gene TRBJ1-2; 7 bases line up with TRBD1. Per the germline V gene, CDR1 is MNHEY and CDR2 is SMNVEV (reference sequence). After removal of 3 bases from V and 7 bases from J, the junction contained 8 bases not matched to a gene. This CDR3 comprises 14 residues. In DNA form, the CDR3 reads TGTGCCAGCAGTTTGTCGACAGGGTTGGGTGGCTACACCTTC. This codes for CASSLSTGLGGYTF.

The rearrangement joins TRBV11-2 to TRBJ2-1; TRBD1 matches at 10 bases. Per germline, CDR1 SGHAT and CDR2 FQNNGV. Trimming at V came to 3 bases and at J to 5 bases, leaving 10 bases not matched to a gene. The CDR3 is made up of 17 amino acids. The CDR3 protein is CASSFDPDRGLDNEQFF. The CDR3 nucleotides read TGTGCCAGCAGCTTCGATCCCGACAGGGGGCTGGACAATGAGCAGTTCTTC.